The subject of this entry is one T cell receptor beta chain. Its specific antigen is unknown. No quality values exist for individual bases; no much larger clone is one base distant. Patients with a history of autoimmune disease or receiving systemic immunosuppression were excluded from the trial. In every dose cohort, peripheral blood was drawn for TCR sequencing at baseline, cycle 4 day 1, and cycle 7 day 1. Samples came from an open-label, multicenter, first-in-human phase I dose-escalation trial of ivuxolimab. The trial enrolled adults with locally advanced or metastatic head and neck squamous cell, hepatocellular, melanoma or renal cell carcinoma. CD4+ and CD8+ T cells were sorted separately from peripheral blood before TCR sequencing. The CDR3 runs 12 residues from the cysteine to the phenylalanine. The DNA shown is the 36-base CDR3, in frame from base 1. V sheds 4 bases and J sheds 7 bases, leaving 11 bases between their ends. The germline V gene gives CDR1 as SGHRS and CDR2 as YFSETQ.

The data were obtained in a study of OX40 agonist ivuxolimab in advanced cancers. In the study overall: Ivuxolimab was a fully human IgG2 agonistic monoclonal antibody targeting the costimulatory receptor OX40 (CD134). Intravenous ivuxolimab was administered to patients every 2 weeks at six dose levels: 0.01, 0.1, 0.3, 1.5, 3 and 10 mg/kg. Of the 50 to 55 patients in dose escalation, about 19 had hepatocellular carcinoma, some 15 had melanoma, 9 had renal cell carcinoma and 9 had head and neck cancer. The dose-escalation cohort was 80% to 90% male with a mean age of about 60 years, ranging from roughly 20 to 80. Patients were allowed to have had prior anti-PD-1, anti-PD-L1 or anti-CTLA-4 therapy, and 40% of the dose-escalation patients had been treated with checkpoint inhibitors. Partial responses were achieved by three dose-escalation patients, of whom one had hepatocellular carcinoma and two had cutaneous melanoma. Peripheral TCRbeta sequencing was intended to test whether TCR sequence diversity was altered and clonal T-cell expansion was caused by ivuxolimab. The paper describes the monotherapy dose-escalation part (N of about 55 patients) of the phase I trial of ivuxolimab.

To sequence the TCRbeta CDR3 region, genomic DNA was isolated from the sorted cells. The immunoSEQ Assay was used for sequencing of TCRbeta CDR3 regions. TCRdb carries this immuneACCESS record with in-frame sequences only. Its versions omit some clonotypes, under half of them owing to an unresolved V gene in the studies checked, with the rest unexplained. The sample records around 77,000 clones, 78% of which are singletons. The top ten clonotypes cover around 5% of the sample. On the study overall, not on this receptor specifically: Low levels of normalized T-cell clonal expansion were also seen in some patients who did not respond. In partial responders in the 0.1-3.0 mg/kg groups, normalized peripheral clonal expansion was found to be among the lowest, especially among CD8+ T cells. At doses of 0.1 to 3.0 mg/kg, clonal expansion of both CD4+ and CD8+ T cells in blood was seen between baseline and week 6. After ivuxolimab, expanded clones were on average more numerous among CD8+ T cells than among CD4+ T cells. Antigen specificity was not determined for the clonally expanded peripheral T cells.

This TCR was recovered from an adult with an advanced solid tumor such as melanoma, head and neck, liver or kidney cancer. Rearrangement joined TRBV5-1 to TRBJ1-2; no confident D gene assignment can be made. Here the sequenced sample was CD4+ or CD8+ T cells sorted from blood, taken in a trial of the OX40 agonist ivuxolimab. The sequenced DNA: TGCGCCAGCAGCCCCAATCGTGGTGGCTACACCTTC. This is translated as CASSPNRGGYTF.